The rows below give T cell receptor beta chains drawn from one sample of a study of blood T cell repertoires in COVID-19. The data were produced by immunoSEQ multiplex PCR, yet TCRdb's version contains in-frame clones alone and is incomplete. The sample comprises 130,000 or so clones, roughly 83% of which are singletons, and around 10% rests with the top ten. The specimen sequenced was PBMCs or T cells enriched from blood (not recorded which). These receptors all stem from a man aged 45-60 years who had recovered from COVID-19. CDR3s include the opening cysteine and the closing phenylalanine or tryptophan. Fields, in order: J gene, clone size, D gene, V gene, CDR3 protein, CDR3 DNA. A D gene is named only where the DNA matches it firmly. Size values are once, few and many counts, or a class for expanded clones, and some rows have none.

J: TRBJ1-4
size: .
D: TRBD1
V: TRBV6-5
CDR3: CASRPGQGRNEKLFF
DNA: TGTGCCAGCAGGCCCGGACAGGGAAGAAATGAAAAACTGTTTTTT

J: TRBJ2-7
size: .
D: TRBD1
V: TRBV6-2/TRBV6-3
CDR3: CASSYPPRGIHEQYF
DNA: TGTGCCAGCAGTTACCCCCCCAGGGGGATTCACGAGCAGTACTTC

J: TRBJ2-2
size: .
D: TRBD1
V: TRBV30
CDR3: CAWTGGNTGELFF
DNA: TGTGCCTGGACAGGGGGCAACACCGGGGAGCTGTTTTTT

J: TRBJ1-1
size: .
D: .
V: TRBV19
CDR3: CASSSQGIEAFF
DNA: TGTGCCAGTAGTTCCCAGGGAATTGAAGCTTTCTTT

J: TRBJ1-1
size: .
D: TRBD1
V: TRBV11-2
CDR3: CASSLKTGTDNTEAFF
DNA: TGTGCCAGCAGCTTAAAGACAGGGACAGACAACACTGAAGCTTTCTTT

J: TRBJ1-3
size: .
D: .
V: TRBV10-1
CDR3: CASSGTVTGNTIYF
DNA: TGCGCCAGCAGTGGGACAGTTACTGGAAACACCATATATTTT

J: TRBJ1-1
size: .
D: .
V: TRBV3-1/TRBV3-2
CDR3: CASSRGQIDTEAFF
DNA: TGTGCCAGCAGCCGCGGACAGATCGACACTGAAGCTTTCTTT

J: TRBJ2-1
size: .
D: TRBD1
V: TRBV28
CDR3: CASTPGQGSYNEQFF
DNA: TGTGCCAGCACACCGGGACAGGGTTCCTACAATGAGCAGTTCTTC

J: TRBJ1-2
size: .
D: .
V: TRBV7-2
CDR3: CASRTMRGPTNYGYTF
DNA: TGTGCCAGCAGGACTATGCGAGGGCCAACTAACTATGGCTACACCTTC

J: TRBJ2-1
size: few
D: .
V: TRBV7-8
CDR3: CASSFDSYNEQFF
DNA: TGTGCCAGCAGCTTTGACAGTTACAATGAGCAGTTCTTC

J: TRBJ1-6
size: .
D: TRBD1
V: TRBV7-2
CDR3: CASSLPTGLVSPLHF
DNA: TGTGCCAGCAGCTTACCGACAGGGTTAGTTTCACCCCTCCACTTT

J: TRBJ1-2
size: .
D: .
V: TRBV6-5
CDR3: CASTDRPDYGYTF
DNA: TGTGCCAGCACCGACAGGCCAGACTATGGCTACACCTTC

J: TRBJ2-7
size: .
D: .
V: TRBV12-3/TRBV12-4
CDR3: CASSLASGYEQYF
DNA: TGTGCCAGCAGTTTAGCGTCCGGTTACGAGCAGTACTTC

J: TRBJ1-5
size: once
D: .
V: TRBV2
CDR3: CASSATGLHQPQHF
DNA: TGTGCCAGCAGCGCTACAGGGTTGCATCAGCCCCAGCATTTT

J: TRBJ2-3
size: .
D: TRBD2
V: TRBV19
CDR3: CASSPPGLAGGNAGTDTQYF
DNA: TGTGCCAGTAGTCCGCCCGGACTAGCGGGGGGAAACGCGGGCACAGATACGCAGTATTTT

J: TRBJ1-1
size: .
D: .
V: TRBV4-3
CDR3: CASSQVRGQNTEAFF
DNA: TGCGCCAGCAGCCAAGTTAGGGGACAGAACACTGAAGCTTTCTTT

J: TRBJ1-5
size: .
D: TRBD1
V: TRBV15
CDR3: CATSDRDRGPGQPQHF
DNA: TGTGCCACCAGCGACCGGGACAGGGGCCCCGGTCAGCCCCAGCATTTT

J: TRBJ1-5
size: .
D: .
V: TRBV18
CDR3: CASSPLGGSGNQPQHF
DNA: TGTGCCAGCTCACCACTCGGGGGTTCGGGCAATCAGCCCCAGCATTTT

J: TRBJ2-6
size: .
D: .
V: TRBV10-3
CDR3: CAISESAGFSGANVLTF
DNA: TGTGCCATCAGTGAGTCGGCGGGGTTCTCTGGGGCCAACGTCCTGACTTTC

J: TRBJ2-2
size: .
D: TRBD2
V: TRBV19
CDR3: CATGTSSRVTGELFF
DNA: TGTGCCACCGGGACTAGCTCCAGGGTCACCGGGGAGCTGTTTTTT

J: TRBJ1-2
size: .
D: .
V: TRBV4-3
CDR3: CASSQRSTGNGYTF
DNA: TGCGCCAGCAGCCAGCGATCAACGGGGAATGGCTACACCTTC

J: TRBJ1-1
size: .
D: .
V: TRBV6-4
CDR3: CASSRRAETEAFF
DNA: TGTGCCAGCAGCCGCAGGGCGGAGACTGAAGCTTTCTTT

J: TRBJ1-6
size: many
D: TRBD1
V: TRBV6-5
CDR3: CASSYRGTGGSPLHF
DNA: TGTGCCAGCAGTTACAGAGGGACAGGGGGTTCACCCCTCCACTTT

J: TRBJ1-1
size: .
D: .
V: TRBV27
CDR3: CASSLRPGGTEAFF
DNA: TGTGCCAGCAGTTTGAGGCCCGGGGGGACTGAAGCTTTCTTT

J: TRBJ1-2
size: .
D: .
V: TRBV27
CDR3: CASSYSGAYGYTF
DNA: TGTGCCAGCAGTTATTCAGGGGCGTATGGCTACACCTTC

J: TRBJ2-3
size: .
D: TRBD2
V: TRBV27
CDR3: CASSPPTSGGARDTQYF
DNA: TGTGCCAGCAGTCCCCCGACTAGCGGGGGGGCCCGAGATACGCAGTATTTT

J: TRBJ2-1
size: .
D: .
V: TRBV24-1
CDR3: CATSDAYRSSYNEQFF
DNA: TGTGCCACCAGTGATGCTTACAGGAGCTCCTACAATGAGCAGTTCTTC

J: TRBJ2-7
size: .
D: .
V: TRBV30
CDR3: CAWSYVQRSSYEQYF
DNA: TGTGCCTGGAGTTATGTCCAGCGGAGCTCCTACGAGCAGTACTTC

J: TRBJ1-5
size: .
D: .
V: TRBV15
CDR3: CATSRDGQDLKHF
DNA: TGTGCCACCAGCAGAGATGGCCAGGATTTAAAGCATTTT

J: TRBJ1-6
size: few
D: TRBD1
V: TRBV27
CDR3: CASSRPGTGLSPLHF
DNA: TGTGCCAGCAGTAGACCCGGGACAGGGCTTTCACCCCTCCACTTT

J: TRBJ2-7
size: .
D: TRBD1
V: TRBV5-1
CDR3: CASSLDPTGQGHYEQYF
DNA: TGCGCCAGCAGCTTGGATCCCACGGGACAGGGTCACTACGAGCAGTACTTC

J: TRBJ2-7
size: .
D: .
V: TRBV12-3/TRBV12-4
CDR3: CASRTDRIHEQYF
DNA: TGTGCCAGCAGGACCGACAGGATCCACGAGCAGTACTTC

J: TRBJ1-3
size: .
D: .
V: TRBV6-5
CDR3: CASRDIGNTIYF
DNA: TGTGCCAGCAGAGACATTGGAAACACCATATATTTT

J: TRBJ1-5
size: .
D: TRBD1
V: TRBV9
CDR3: CASSAGQGYQPQHF
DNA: TGTGCCAGCAGCGCGGGACAGGGGTATCAGCCCCAGCATTTT

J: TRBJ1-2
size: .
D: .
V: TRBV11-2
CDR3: CASSSPGHLSGYTF
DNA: TGTGCCAGCAGCTCACCGGGACATCTCTCGGGCTACACCTTC

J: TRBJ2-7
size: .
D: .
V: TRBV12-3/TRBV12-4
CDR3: CASSGGIGLEQYF
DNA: TGTGCCAGCAGTGGAGGGATAGGGCTCGAGCAGTACTTC

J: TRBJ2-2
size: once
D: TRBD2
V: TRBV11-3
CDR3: CASSFSAGPNTGELFF
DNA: TGTGCCAGCAGCTTCTCAGCGGGGCCGAACACCGGGGAGCTGTTTTTT

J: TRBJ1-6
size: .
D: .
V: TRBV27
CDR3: CASSPLTGMSSYNSPLHF
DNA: TGTGCCAGCAGTCCGTTGACAGGCATGAGCTCCTATAATTCACCCCTCCACTTT

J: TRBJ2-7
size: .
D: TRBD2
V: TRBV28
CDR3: CASSLNSGAEQYF
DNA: TGTGCCAGCAGTTTGAATAGCGGGGCCGAGCAGTACTTC

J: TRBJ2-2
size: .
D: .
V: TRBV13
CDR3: CASSPLAPGLRTGELFF
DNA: TGTGCCAGCAGCCCGTTAGCCCCAGGGTTGAGGACCGGGGAGCTGTTTTTT

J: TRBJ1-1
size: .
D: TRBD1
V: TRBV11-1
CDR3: CASSVDDRVTEAFF
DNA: TGTGCCAGCAGCGTAGATGACAGGGTCACTGAAGCTTTCTTT

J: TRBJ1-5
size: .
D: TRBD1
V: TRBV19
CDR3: CASSIQSHRGGQPQHF
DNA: TGTGCCAGTAGTATTCAATCCCACAGGGGGGGTCAGCCCCAGCATTTT

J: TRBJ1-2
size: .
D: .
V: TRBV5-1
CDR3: CASSFTLRARVDGYTF
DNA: .

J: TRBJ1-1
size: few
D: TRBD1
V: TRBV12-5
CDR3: CASGLIQGMNTEAFF
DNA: TGTGCTAGTGGTTTGATACAGGGGATGAACACTGAAGCTTTCTTT

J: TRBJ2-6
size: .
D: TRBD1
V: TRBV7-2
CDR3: CASTQRTGGVVSGANVLTF
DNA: TGTGCCAGCACCCAACGGACAGGGGGCGTAGTCTCTGGGGCCAACGTCCTGACTTTC

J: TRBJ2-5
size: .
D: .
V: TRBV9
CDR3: CASSVRGSETQYF
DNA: TGTGCCAGCAGCGTCAGGGGTTCAGAGACCCAGTACTTC

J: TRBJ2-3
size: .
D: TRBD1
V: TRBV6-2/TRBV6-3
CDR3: CASSYGDSGRDTQYF
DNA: TGTGCCAGCAGTTACGGGGACAGCGGAAGAGATACGCAGTATTTT

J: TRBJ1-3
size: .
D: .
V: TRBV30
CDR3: CACSRGGSGNTIYF
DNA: TGTGCCTGTTCCAGGGGTGGTAGTGGAAACACCATATATTTT

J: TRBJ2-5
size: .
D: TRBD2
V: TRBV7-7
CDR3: CASSPRLAGDQETQYF
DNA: TGTGCTAGCAGCCCTCGACTAGCGGGGGATCAAGAGACCCAGTACTTC

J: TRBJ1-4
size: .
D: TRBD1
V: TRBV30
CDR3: CAWKLRTGASNEKLFF
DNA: TGTGCCTGGAAACTAAGGACAGGGGCCTCTAATGAAAAACTGTTTTTT

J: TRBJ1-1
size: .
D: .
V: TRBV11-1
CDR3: CASSFWDSSNTEAFF
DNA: TGTGCCAGCAGCTTTTGGGACTCATCGAACACTGAAGCTTTCTTT

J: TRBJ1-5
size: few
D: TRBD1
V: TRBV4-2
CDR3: CASSQNRGKDSNQPQHF
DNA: TGTGCCAGCAGCCAAAACAGGGGAAAAGATAGCAATCAGCCCCAGCATTTT

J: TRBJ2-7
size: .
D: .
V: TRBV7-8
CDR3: CASSLVSGVGEQYF
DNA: TGTGCCAGCAGCTTAGTCTCAGGGGTAGGAGAGCAGTACTTC

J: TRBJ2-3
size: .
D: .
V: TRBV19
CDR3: CASSIDRVPRADTQYF
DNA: TGTGCCAGTAGTATAGACAGAGTCCCTCGGGCAGATACGCAGTATTTT

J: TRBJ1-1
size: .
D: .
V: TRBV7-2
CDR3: CASSFDRWNTEAFF
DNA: TGTGCCAGCAGCTTCGACAGATGGAACACTGAAGCTTTCTTT